The 29 T cell receptor beta chains below come from one sample, sequenced in a study of shared T cell receptors in the human thymus. Method: immunoSEQ multiplex PCR; TCRdb's copy keeps in-frame clones and lacks some. The profile covers hundreds of thousands of clones, with approximately 80% appearing a single time and 0.01% to 0.015% taken by the ten largest. These data also formed part of another study, on human thymus T cells.

Sequenced: thymocytes. The source is a boy less than two years old with a congenital heart defect.

J is TRBJ1-1 and V is TRBV14; D perhaps matches TRBD1 (6 bases). With 0 bases removed from V and 1 base from J, the gap between germline ends came to 21 bases. Per germline, CDR1 SGHDN and CDR2 FVKESK. The CDR3 has 19 residues. This CDR3 is CASSQDRHDFGGGNTEAFF. CDR3 nucleotide sequence: TGTGCCAGCAGCCAAGACCGTCACGACTTTGGGGGCGGGAACACTGAAGCTTTCTTT.

J is TRBJ2-3 and V is TRBV30; 7 nucleotides align to TRBD2. The CDR3 covers 15 residues. CDR1 is GTSNPN, CDR2 SVGIG, per germline (reference sequence). Trimming at V came to 0 bases and at J to 6 bases, leaving 9 bases not matched to a gene. CDR3 in amino acids: CAWSVVGGPSDTQYF. CDR3 bases: TGTGCCTGGAGTGTTGTGGGAGGGCCTTCGGATACGCAGTATTTT.

The rearrangement uses TRBV5-4 and TRBJ2-1; TRBD1 matches 7 bases. From germline, CDR1 is SGHNT and CDR2 YYREEE (reference sequence). V lost 3 bases, J lost 0 bases, and 6 bases stayed unmatched. The CDR3 totals 16 residues. DNA of the CDR3: TGTGCCAGCAGCTACTCGACAGGGAGCTCCTACAATGAGCAGTTCTTC. Translating it yields CASSYSTGSSYNEQFF.

The chain recombines TRBV25-1 with TRBJ2-7, with D perhaps TRBD2 (6 bases). V gave up 8 bases and J gave up 2 bases, with 16 bases separating them. This CDR3 is built from 14 residues. Germline values: CDR1 MGHDK, CDR2 SYGVNS. CDR3 nucleotide sequence: TGTGCCAGCGAAAAGGGCGGGGTTCCCTACGAGCAGTACTTC. It translates to CASEKGGVPYEQYF.

This rearrangement joins TRBV23-1 to TRBJ1-5, with D maybe TRBD1 (6 bases). TRBV23-1 is labeled an ORF, and its function is uncertain. The CDR3 spans 22 residues. Trimming took off 3 bases at V and 0 bases at J, with 30 bases between the two ends. The CDR3 coding sequence is TGCGCCAGCAGTCACCCGGGGTTAGGGACCGAAAGGGGACATTATAGCAATCAGCCCCAGCATTTT. This encodes CASSHPGLGTERGHYSNQPQHF.

This chain joins TRBV29-1 and TRBJ2-7; 10 bases align to TRBD2. The CDR3 contains 16 residues. V was pared by 8 bases and J by 4 bases, with 17 bases of the junction left unmatched. Germline CDR1 SQVTM, CDR2 ANQGSEA. Here the CDR3 reads CSFNGFSGRAGYEQYF. CDR3 bases: TGCAGCTTCAATGGTTTCAGCGGGAGGGCCGGGTACGAGCAGTACTTC.

The chain carries TRBV7-6 and TRBJ2-3; maybe TRBD2 (6 bases). The V gene lost 1 base and the J gene lost 4 bases, with 15 bases spanning the gap. CDR3 length equals 16 residues. Germline V gene lookup returns CDR1 SGHVS and CDR2 FNYEAQ. The CDR3 sequence is CASSLVSGRESDTQYF. The CDR3 bases are TGTGCCAGCAGCTTAGTGAGCGGGCGAGAATCAGATACGCAGTATTTT.

The gene calls are TRBV7-6 and TRBJ2-3, with 7 bases fitting TRBD1. Germline loops: CDR1 SGHVS, CDR2 FNYEAQ. Unmatched junction bases numbered 6, after V lost 1 base and J lost 5 bases. This CDR3 has 15 residues. The CDR3 loop is CASSLGNRGRDTQYF. CDR3 in DNA: TGTGCCAGCAGCTTAGGAAACAGGGGTAGAGATACGCAGTATTTT.

In its sample, this clone was seen a few times. The genes are TRBV6-1 and TRBJ2-1, with D tentatively TRBD1 (5 bases). Deletions cut 2 bases from V and 1 base from J, with 24 bases between. This CDR3 comprises 20 residues. Looked up from germline, CDR1 is MNHNS and CDR2 is SASEGT. DNA of the CDR3: TGTGCCAGCAGTGAACCCCCGCCTGGCAGGGTAGGGTGTTCCTACAATGAGCAGTTCTTC. It specifies CASSEPPPGRVGCSYNEQFF.

J is TRBJ1-5 and V is TRBV2; D might be TRBD1 (6 bases). Trimming took 6 bases from V and 4 from J, leaving 13 bases between them. CDR1 and CDR2 (germline): SNHLY, FYNNEI. The CDR3 runs 14 residues. CDR3: CASRADRRNQPQHF. DNA of the CDR3: TGTGCCAGCAGAGCTGACAGGCGGAATCAGCCCCAGCATTTT.

The V gene is TRBV7-8, the J gene TRBJ1-2; the match to TRBD1 covers 12 bases. Germline trimming cut 5 bases from V and 6 bases from J; bases unmatched to any gene: 7. The CDR3 has 15 residues. From germline, CDR1 is SGHVS and CDR2 FQNEAQ. The CDR3, as DNA: TGTGCCAGCAGCGCCGCCGGGACAGGGGGCAATGGCTACACCTTC. As protein: CASSAAGTGGNGYTF.

In this sample, this clone turned up once. The chain recombines TRBV15 with TRBJ2-7, with TRBD1 matching over 9 bases. CDR3 size: 15 residues. V lost 4 bases and J lost 0; bases outside the gene matches: 4. CDR1 and CDR2 (germline): LNHNV, YYDKDF (reference sequence). CDR3 in DNA: TGTGCCACCAGCAACCGGGACAGGGACTCCTACGAGCAGTACTTC. It specifies CATSNRDRDSYEQYF.

The chain has TRBV13 and TRBJ2-2, with 11 nucleotides matching TRBD2. Germline trimming cut 3 bases from V and 0 bases from J; bases unmatched to any gene: 12. Per the germline V gene, CDR1 is PRHDT and CDR2 is FYEKMQ (reference sequence). CDR3 size: 20 residues. CDR3 sequence reads: CASSFPTGLAGGPNTGELFF. The CDR3 DNA sequence: TGTGCCAGCAGCTTCCCGACTGGCCTAGCGGGAGGCCCGAACACCGGGGAGCTGTTTTTT.

This clone has only a few counts. This chain links TRBV19 with TRBJ1-4; D is perhaps TRBD1 (6 bases). This CDR3 has 18 amino acids. V lost 0 bases to trimming and J lost 5 bases, with 19 bases between them. The germline gives CDR1 LNHDA, CDR2 SQIVND (reference sequence). Here the CDR3 reads CASSIEGHRALPNEKLFF. CDR3 nucleotide sequence: TGTGCCAGTAGTATAGAGGGGCACAGGGCCCTGCCAAATGAAAAACTGTTTTTT.

The chain uses TRBV11-2 and TRBJ2-7; 9 bases align to TRBD1. V gave up 3 bases and J gave up 3 bases; unmatched junction bases: 3. The CDR3 spans 14 residues. Germline CDR1 is SGHAT and CDR2 is FQNNGV. The CDR3 here is CASSFDRGIYEQYF. The CDR3 DNA sequence: TGTGCCAGCAGCTTTGACAGGGGGATCTACGAGCAGTACTTC.

This chain links TRBV29-1 with TRBJ2-5; 9 bases are a match to TRBD2. The closer fit of TRBJ2-7 to the DNA end suggests the J call may be wrong. The CDR3 totals 15 residues. CDR1 is SQVTM and CDR2 is ANQGSEA in the germline V gene. The CDR3, as DNA: TGCAGCGCGAGTCCTAGGACTAGCGTACCCTACGAGCAGTACTTC. Translated, it gives CSASPRTSVPYEQYF.

The chain joins TRBV29-1 to TRBJ2-3; D gene unclear. Per germline, CDR1 SQVTM and CDR2 ANQGSEA. The germline V and J ends were trimmed by 3 bases and 2 bases, with 9 bases remaining between them. The CDR3 extends over 13 amino acids. The CDR3 loop is CSVEPSHTDTQYF. CDR3 DNA sequence: TGCAGCGTTGAGCCAAGCCACACAGATACGCAGTATTTT.

The chain has TRBV27 and TRBJ2-3; 16 bases agree with TRBD2. Trimming cost V 6 bases and J 3 bases; bases outside gene matches: 6. In germline, CDR1 is MNHEY, CDR2 SMNVEV (reference sequence). CDR3 length: 17 amino acids. CDR3 in amino acids: CASRGTSGRARTDTQYF. In nucleotides, the CDR3 is TGTGCCAGCAGGGGGACTAGCGGGAGGGCCAGGACAGATACGCAGTATTTT.

This chain links TRBV5-1 with TRBJ2-7, with 7 bases identical to TRBD2. Trimming removed 4 bases from V and 2 bases from J; junction bases left unmatched: 21. In germline, CDR1 is SGHRS, CDR2 YFSETQ. The CDR3 runs 19 residues. CDR3 DNA: TGCGCCAGCAGCCCCGTGGGTCTAGCGGCCCCCGCTGATGCCTACGAGCAGTACTTC. Its protein is CASSPVGLAAPADAYEQYF. Combining the CDR3 with reference TRBV5-1 and TRBJ2-7 gives the whole variable domain KAGVTQTPRYLIKTRGQQVTLSCSPISGHRSVSWYQQTPGQGLQFLFEYFSETQRNKGNFPGRFSGRQFSNSRSEMNVSTLELGDSALYLCASSPVGLAAPADAYEQYFGPGTRLTVT.

This clone was observed a single time. This sequence joins TRBV7-9 and TRBJ2-7, with D unclear. This CDR3 is 15 amino acids long. Per the germline V gene, CDR1 is SEHNR and CDR2 is FQNEAQ (reference sequence). V shed 0 bases and J shed 1 base, with 10 bases lying between them. CDR3 sequence: CASSLAGPVSYEQYF. The DNA for the CDR3 is TGTGCCAGCAGCTTAGCTGGGCCCGTATCCTACGAGCAGTACTTC. Variable domain in full (rest from reference TRBV7-9 and TRBJ2-7): DTGVSQNPRHKITKRGQNVTFRCDPISEHNRLYWYRQTLGQGPEFLTYFQNEAQLEKSRLLSDRFSAERPKGSFSTLEIQRTEQGDSAMYLCASSLAGPVSYEQYFGPGTRLTVT.

The chain couples TRBV5-4 to TRBJ1-2; TRBD1 matches 11 bases. Germline V lookup: CDR1 SGHNT, CDR2 YYREEE (reference sequence). CDR3 size: 16 residues. Trimming removed 4 bases from V and 6 bases from J; junction bases left unmatched: 11. The CDR3 protein is CASSRGGQGAWDGYTF. DNA of the CDR3: TGTGCCAGCAGCAGGGGAGGACAGGGGGCCTGGGATGGCTACACCTTC.

The J gene is TRBJ2-3, the V gene TRBV11-2; no clear D gene. There are 14 residues in the CDR3. V lost 2 bases and J 1 base, leaving 7 bases between the germline ends. Germline V CDR1 and CDR2: SGHAT, FQNNGV. CDR3 nucleotides: TGTGCCAGCAGCTTACCCCGCGGCACAGATACGCAGTATTTT. It specifies CASSLPRGTDTQYF. The variable domain in full, with the rest retrieved from reference TRBV11-2 and TRBJ2-3, is EAGVAQSPRYKIIEKRQSVAFWCNPISGHATLYWYQQILGQGPKLLIQFQNNGVVDDSQLPKDRFSAERLKGVDSTLKIQPAKLEDSAVYLCASSLPRGTDTQYFGPGTRLTVL.

V is TRBV4-2 and J is TRBJ2-7; 7 bases agree with TRBD2. V lost 4 bases, J lost 3 bases, and 12 bases stayed unmatched. The CDR3 runs to 16 residues. Germline V CDR1 and CDR2: LGHNA, YNFKEQ. The CDR3 loop reads CASSPLKGLPYYEQYF. The CDR3 DNA reads TGTGCCAGCAGCCCTCTGAAGGGACTACCCTACTACGAGCAGTACTTC.

This clone has only a few counts. The chain carries TRBV9 and TRBJ2-2; TRBD1 matches at 8 bases. CDR1 is SGDLS and CDR2 is YYNGEE in the germline V gene. The CDR3 contains 18 residues. The ends lost 0 bases at V and 3 bases at J; junction bases unmatched: 10. CDR3: CASSVGIRGLEDTGELFF. As DNA, the CDR3 is TGTGCCAGCAGCGTAGGTATCAGGGGGCTGGAGGACACCGGGGAGCTGTTTTTT. The whole variable domain, remainder taken from reference TRBV9 and TRBJ2-2, is DSGVTQTPKHLITATGQRVTLRCSPRSGDLSVYWYQQSLDQGLQFLIQYYNGEERAKGNILERFSAQQFPDLHSELNLSSLELGDSALYFCASSVGIRGLEDTGELFFGEGSRLTVL.

The CDR3 bases are TGCGCCAGAAGGGGGTTTAAGACCGGGGAGCTGTTTTTT. Translated, it gives CARRGFKTGELFF. V is TRBV10-2 and J is TRBJ2-2, with a weak D call TRBD1 (6 bases). V lost 9 bases and J lost 5, with 13 bases in between. The CDR3 runs to 13 residues. CDR1 and CDR2 (germline): WSHSY, SAAADI.

The rearrangement uses TRBV7-9 and TRBJ1-1; 7 nucleotides match TRBD1. Trimming at V came to 5 bases and at J to 1 base, leaving 10 bases not matched to a gene. This CDR3 region has 16 residues. Germline lookup yields CDR1 SEHNR and CDR2 FQNEAQ (reference sequence). CDR3 DNA: TGTGCCAGCAGCGTAAGCCAGGGGGGATCGAACACTGAAGCTTTCTTT. Translating it yields CASSVSQGGSNTEAFF.

This rearrangement joins TRBV7-9 to TRBJ2-3; the match to TRBD2 covers 10 bases. CDR1 and CDR2 (germline): SEHNR, FQNEAQ (reference sequence). V lost 4 bases and J lost 7; bases outside the gene matches: 8. The CDR3 covers 15 residues. CDR3 sequence reads: CASSSQREGQNTQYF. CDR3 coding DNA: TGTGCCAGCAGCTCCCAGCGGGAGGGCCAAAATACGCAGTATTTT.

CDR3 in DNA: TGTGCCAGCAGCTTGCGGCGGCAGGGGCGTAATGAGCAGTTCTTC. This codes for CASSLRRQGRNEQFF. V is TRBV5-6 and J is TRBJ2-1; D perhaps matches TRBD1 (6 bases). CDR1 SGHDT and CDR2 YYEEEE come from the germline V gene. Trimming left V 1 base short and J 7 bases short, with 15 bases between. The length of the CDR3 is 15 residues.

The chain has TRBV27 and TRBJ2-3; D perhaps matches TRBD1 (6 bases). Trimming removed 8 bases from V and 2 bases from J, with 23 bases in between. Germline CDR1 is MNHEY and CDR2 is SMNVEV (reference sequence). The CDR3 runs to 17 residues. CDR3 sequence: CASCKTGPSYPTDTQYF. The CDR3 DNA reads TGTGCCAGCTGTAAGACAGGACCTTCGTACCCCACAGATACGCAGTATTTT.